The entry below describes one TCR beta chain. Antigen specificity is unknown. The CDR3 runs to 14 residues. Trimming cost V 7 bases and J 0 bases, with 12 bases left between them. Germline assignment: CDR1 ENHRY and CDR2 SYGVKD. Individual cDNA molecules were tagged with unique molecular identifiers. Each CDR3 protein gets one entry after TCRdb re-called the 5' RACE reads with MiXCR. This sample has tens of thousands of distinct CDR3 sequences, with 10% found just once. This sample was included in a study of early T cells in non-severe SARS-CoV-2 infection. Looking at the study overall: Sequencing used unsorted whole-blood bulk RNA, so chains lack pairing.

General study points: Private and CD4 specificities were missed by VDJdb matching, which favored anti-spike CD8 responses.

The gene calls are TRBV10-3 and TRBJ1-2; the D is unclear. The receptor was isolated from an adult who was a healthcare worker with PCR-confirmed SARS-CoV-2 infection or an uninfected control (not recorded which). Sequenced input: whole blood. As DNA, the CDR3 is TGTGCCATCACCCTGGACCGAGCTAACTATGGCTACACCTTC. It codes for CAITLDRANYGYTF.